A selection of T cell receptor beta chains follows, all from one sample in a study of a mutant IDH1 vaccine in newly diagnosed glioma. The data were produced by immunoSEQ multiplex PCR, yet TCRdb's version contains in-frame clones alone and is incomplete. The profile shows 31,000 or so clones, approximately 78% of them singletons. These TCRs are of unknown antigen specificity. This specimen was PBMCs, taken from a glioma patient whose treatment included an IDH1 peptide vaccine. These receptors were obtained from a man aged 25-40 years with glioma. The CDR3 runs from the conserved cysteine through the conserved F or W. Each record gives: V gene, J gene, clone size, D gene, CDR3 protein, CDR3 DNA. D genes are given only for firm matches. Some rows have no size entry. The others give once, few or many, or a class for an expanded clone.

TRBV4-1	TRBJ2-1	.	.	CASSANEQFF	TGCGCCAGCTCCGCCAATGAGCAGTTCTTC
TRBV6-6	TRBJ2-2	.	.	CASSYSMRPGELFF	TGTGCCAGCAGTTACTCGATGAGGCCCGGGGAGCTGTTTTTT
TRBV4-1	TRBJ1-1	few	.	CASSQVANTEAFF	TGCGCCAGCAGCCAAGTCGCTAACACTGAAGCTTTCTTT
TRBV10-2	TRBJ2-6	.	TRBD2	CASRGLAGVSGANVLTF	TGCGCCAGCAGGGGACTAGCGGGAGTCAGTGGGGCCAACGTCCTGACTTTC
TRBV30	TRBJ1-2	.	.	CAWSMAGPYGYTF	TGTGCCTGGAGTATGGCGGGACCCTATGGCTACACCTTC
TRBV6-1	TRBJ1-5	few	.	CASSELTDSYSNQPQHF	TGTGCCAGCAGTGAATTAACAGACTCCTATAGCAATCAGCCCCAGCATTTT
TRBV10-3	TRBJ2-2	few	.	CASKGTTNTGELFF	TGTGCCTCTAAGGGGACCACGAACACCGGGGAGCTGTTTTTT
TRBV4-1	TRBJ1-2	.	.	CASSQGGRGYGYTF	TGCGCCAGCAGCCAAGGGGGGCGGGGGTATGGCTACACCTTC
TRBV15	TRBJ2-7	.	.	CATSKGSYEQYF	TGTGCCACCAGCAAAGGGTCCTACGAGCAGTACTTC
TRBV5-6	TRBJ2-3	.	.	CASSPNRLGFYTDTQYF	TGTGCCAGCAGCCCCAACCGGCTGGGGTTTTACACAGATACGCAGTATTTT
TRBV5-1	TRBJ2-2	.	.	CASSLSANTGELFF	TGCGCCAGCAGCTTGAGCGCGAACACCGGGGAGCTGTTTTTT
TRBV30	TRBJ2-2	.	.	CAWSTIPGRGNTGELFF	TGTGCCTGGAGTACTATTCCGGGACGGGGGAACACCGGGGAGCTGTTTTTT
TRBV7-9	TRBJ1-6	.	TRBD1	CASSFGTGDSPLHF	TGTGCCAGCAGCTTCGGGACAGGCGACTCACCCCTCCACTTT
TRBV6-1	TRBJ1-1	.	.	CASSLGPNTEAFF	TGTGCCAGCAGTCTTGGACCGAACACTGAAGCTTTCTTT
TRBV29-1	TRBJ2-3	.	.	CSVEEDSLTDTQYF	TGCAGCGTTGAGGAGGACAGCCTCACAGATACGCAGTATTTT
TRBV5-8	TRBJ2-7	.	TRBD2	CASSFPSGGAYEQYF	TGTGCCAGCAGCTTCCCTAGCGGGGGGGCCTACGAGCAGTACTTC
TRBV9	TRBJ2-2	.	TRBD1	CASSSRQGSNTGELFF	TGTGCCAGCAGCTCTAGACAGGGTTCGAACACCGGGGAGCTGTTTTTT
TRBV6-5	TRBJ1-1	few	.	CASRYRENTEAFF	TGTGCCAGCAGGTACAGGGAGAACACTGAAGCTTTCTTT
TRBV2	TRBJ1-5	.	.	CASSESRVGQPQHF	TGTGCCAGCAGTGAATCCAGGGTTGGTCAGCCCCAGCATTTT
TRBV5-1	TRBJ2-7	.	.	CASSHLVGHEQYF	TGCGCCAGCAGCCACCTGGTTGGACACGAGCAGTACTTC
TRBV6-5	TRBJ1-1	.	.	CASLDRPTGNTEAFF	TGTGCCAGCTTAGATAGACCGACCGGGAACACTGAAGCTTTCTTT
TRBV28	TRBJ1-5	few	.	CASSRRGGIGNQPQHF	TGTGCCAGCAGTCGGAGAGGGGGGATTGGCAATCAGCCCCAGCATTTT
TRBV11-2	TRBJ1-1	few	.	CASRALAGGYTEAFF	TGTGCCAGCAGAGCCCTAGCGGGGGGATACACTGAAGCTTTCTTT
TRBV19	TRBJ1-2	.	TRBD1	CASSPGTGESYGYTF	TGTGCCAGTAGTCCTGGGACAGGGGAAAGCTATGGCTACACCTTC
TRBV6-1	TRBJ2-3	.	.	CASSESDTDTQYF	TGTGCCAGCAGCGAATCAGACACAGATACGCAGTATTTT
TRBV9	TRBJ1-2	once	TRBD1	CASSVDGDRVGYGYTF	TGTGCCAGCAGCGTAGATGGAGACAGGGTGGGCTATGGCTACACCTTC
TRBV30	TRBJ1-1	.	.	CAWSEGVGTEAFF	TGTGCCTGGAGTGAGGGTGTCGGTACTGAAGCTTTCTTT
TRBV7-9	TRBJ2-7	.	TRBD2	CASSLTSGTAYEQYF	TGTGCCAGCAGCCTGACTAGCGGGACAGCCTACGAGCAGTACTTC
TRBV30	TRBJ1-1	.	.	CAWSPQVGENTEAFF	TGTGCCTGGAGTCCCCAAGTGGGGGAGAACACTGAAGCTTTCTTT
TRBV5-1	TRBJ2-7	.	.	CASSLVGSYEQYF	TGCGCCAGCAGCTTGGTGGGCTCCTACGAGCAGTACTTC
TRBV7-9	TRBJ1-1	.	.	CASSLLDSTEAFF	TGTGCCAGCAGCCTCCTTGACAGCACTGAAGCTTTCTTT
TRBV2	TRBJ1-3	.	.	CASSLGGESSGNTIYF	TGTGCCAGCAGTTTGGGAGGCGAGTCATCTGGAAACACCATATATTTT
TRBV14	TRBJ1-1	.	.	CASSQVRNTEAFF	TGTGCCAGCAGCCAAGTAAGGAACACTGAAGCTTTCTTT
TRBV5-1	TRBJ2-5	.	.	CASSTNFQETQYF	TGCGCCAGCAGCACGAATTTTCAAGAGACCCAGTACTTC
TRBV28	TRBJ2-1	.	TRBD2	CASSVASGGSNEQFF	TGTGCCAGCAGTGTCGCTAGCGGGGGGAGTAATGAGCAGTTCTTC
TRBV10-3	TRBJ2-5	.	TRBD2	CAISTSSGGARETQYF	TGTGCCATCAGTACTTCTAGCGGGGGGGCCCGTGAGACCCAGTACTTC
TRBV6-1	TRBJ2-7	.	.	CASSEEDIHYEQYF	TGTGCCAGCAGTGAAGAGGACATTCACTACGAGCAGTACTTC
TRBV10-1	TRBJ2-7	.	.	CASSPGLSYEQYF	TGCGCCAGCAGTCCGGGACTCTCCTACGAGCAGTACTTC